A single T cell receptor (beta chain) is shown here with its context. Its antigen remains unknown. Trimming cost V 3 bases and J 2 bases; bases outside gene matches: 11. CDR3 length: 17 residues. Time point defined: pre-sensitization, week 0. Treatment meaning: therapeutic diphenylcyclopropenone sensitization with weekly scalp DPC. Extraction yielded total RNA from whole blood (unfractionated). The data were taken from a study of human T cells and chemical hapten exposure. At the level of the study: 2% DPC applied to an approximately 2 cm by approximately 2 cm arm area sensitized donors. From small differences in pooled library volume came most of the variation in per-sample TCR yields.

Using its own MiXCR run on the RACE reads, TCRdb lists one record per CDR3 protein. The profile shows 56,000 or so distinct CDR3 sequences, 9.6% of them singletons. Study-wide results and limits: The study found expanded TCRs formed significantly more large CDR3 similarity clusters than controls.

This chain joins TRBV12-3 or TRBV12-4 and TRBJ2-3; 7 bases fit TRBD2. Here the sequenced sample was whole blood, taken in connection with sensitization to the hapten diphenylcyclopropenone (DPC). This TCR was sampled from a woman aged 30 to 39 with alopecia areata. Some clones in this sample may be carry-over from other donors' samples. In DNA form, the CDR3 reads TGTGCCAGCAGTTTGAGGCAGCGGGGTTTTCTCACAGATACGCAGTATTTT. As protein: CASSLRQRGFLTDTQYF.